A selection of T cell receptor beta chains follows, all from one sample in a study of blood T cell repertoires in COVID-19. Libraries were prepared by immunoSEQ multiplex PCR; TCRdb keeps only in-frame clonotypes and omits some of them. Of about 230,000 clones listed, approximately 82% are singletons. The source material was peripheral blood. The source is a man aged 35 to 55 who had recovered from COVID-19. The CDR3 runs from the conserved cysteine through the conserved F or W. The order of the fields is clone size, J gene, D gene, V gene, CDR3 DNA, CDR3 protein. A D gene is named only where the DNA matches it firmly. Size values are once, few and many counts, or a class for expanded clones, and some rows have none.

abundance: .
j_gene: TRBJ2-3
d_gene: TRBD2
v_gene: TRBV9
CDR3nt: TGTGCCAGCAGCGTAGGCGGGGGGCAGGGAGATACGCAGTATTTT
CDR3aa: CASSVGGGQGDTQYF

abundance: .
j_gene: TRBJ2-2
d_gene: .
v_gene: TRBV7-6
CDR3nt: TGTGCCAGCAGCTCTATACGCGGGGAGCTGTTTTTT
CDR3aa: CASSSIRGELFF

abundance: few
j_gene: TRBJ1-5
d_gene: .
v_gene: TRBV7-2
CDR3nt: TGTGCCAGCAGCTTTCGACAGCCTCGACCCGACCCGAGCAATCAGCCCCAGCATTTT
CDR3aa: CASSFRQPRPDPSNQPQHF

abundance: .
j_gene: TRBJ1-1
d_gene: TRBD1
v_gene: TRBV2
CDR3nt: TGTGCCAGCCATGATGGGGCAGGGGGAATGAGGACTGAAGCTTTCTTT
CDR3aa: CASHDGAGGMRTEAFF

abundance: .
j_gene: TRBJ1-1
d_gene: .
v_gene: TRBV30
CDR3nt: TGTGCCTGGACCCCCCTGGGCAACCCTGAAGCTTTCTTT
CDR3aa: CAWTPLGNPEAFF

abundance: .
j_gene: TRBJ2-1
d_gene: TRBD1
v_gene: TRBV4-1
CDR3nt: TGCGCCAGCAGCCCATCAGGGGGCTCCTACAATGAGCAGTTCTTC
CDR3aa: CASSPSGGSYNEQFF

abundance: .
j_gene: TRBJ1-2
d_gene: TRBD1
v_gene: TRBV10-3
CDR3nt: TGTGCCATCAGTGAGACACGGACAGGGAACTATGGCTACACCTTC
CDR3aa: CAISETRTGNYGYTF

abundance: .
j_gene: TRBJ2-7
d_gene: TRBD1
v_gene: TRBV6-2/TRBV6-3
CDR3nt: TGTGCCAGCAGTTACCTAAGAGGGACAGAGGCCTTCTTGAGTGAGCAGTACTTC
CDR3aa: CASSYLRGTEAFLSEQYF

abundance: .
j_gene: TRBJ2-5
d_gene: TRBD2
v_gene: TRBV11-3
CDR3nt: TGTGCCAGCAGCATCGGGGGGATAGTCCAGACCCAGTACTTC
CDR3aa: CASSIGGIVQTQYF

abundance: .
j_gene: TRBJ2-2
d_gene: .
v_gene: TRBV4-3
CDR3nt: TGCGCCAGCAGCCAAGACCCCCCCCCGGGAACCGGGGAGCTGTTTTTT
CDR3aa: CASSQDPPPGTGELFF

abundance: many
j_gene: TRBJ2-7
d_gene: .
v_gene: TRBV7-2
CDR3nt: TGTGCCAGCAGCTTCCGGACTACCTCCTACGAGCAGTACTTC
CDR3aa: CASSFRTTSYEQYF

abundance: .
j_gene: TRBJ2-7
d_gene: .
v_gene: TRBV2
CDR3nt: TGTGCCAGCAGTGAAGCTAGTCAAGGGAGGCAGTACTTC
CDR3aa: CASSEASQGRQYF

abundance: .
j_gene: TRBJ2-6
d_gene: .
v_gene: TRBV30
CDR3nt: TGTGCCTGGAGACGGGTTGCCGGGGCCAACGTCCTGACTTTC
CDR3aa: CAWRRVAGANVLTF

abundance: .
j_gene: TRBJ2-7
d_gene: .
v_gene: TRBV9
CDR3nt: TGTGCCAGCAGCCGCGCGATAGGGGCGCGCCACGAGCAGTACTTC
CDR3aa: CASSRAIGARHEQYF

abundance: .
j_gene: TRBJ2-1
d_gene: .
v_gene: TRBV6-5
CDR3nt: TGTGCCAGCAGCCTGCTAGGAGACAATGAGCAGTTCTTC
CDR3aa: CASSLLGDNEQFF

abundance: .
j_gene: TRBJ1-6
d_gene: .
v_gene: TRBV5-1
CDR3nt: TGCGCCAGCAGGACGGAGTGGGGGAGGCTCGAGCCCCTCCACTTT
CDR3aa: CASRTEWGRLEPLHF

abundance: .
j_gene: TRBJ2-7
d_gene: .
v_gene: TRBV19
CDR3nt: TGTGCCAGTAGTACCCTCTTTCCGGTCGAGCAGTACTTC
CDR3aa: CASSTLFPVEQYF

abundance: .
j_gene: TRBJ1-2
d_gene: .
v_gene: TRBV4-3
CDR3nt: TGCGCCAGCAGCCAACCCCAGGGGCAAGGCTACACCTTC
CDR3aa: CASSQPQGQGYTF

abundance: .
j_gene: TRBJ1-1
d_gene: .
v_gene: TRBV5-4
CDR3nt: TGTGCCAGCAGTTCAGGCGTAAATGAAGCTTTCTTT
CDR3aa: CASSSGVNEAFF

abundance: .
j_gene: TRBJ2-2
d_gene: TRBD2
v_gene: TRBV7-6
CDR3nt: TGTGCCAGCAGCCCGGCCGGGAGGGCCAGTGCCGGGGAGCTGTTTTTT
CDR3aa: CASSPAGRASAGELFF

abundance: .
j_gene: TRBJ2-3
d_gene: .
v_gene: TRBV6-5
CDR3nt: TGTGCCAGCAGTTACTACATAACAGATACGCAGTATTTT
CDR3aa: CASSYYITDTQYF

abundance: .
j_gene: TRBJ1-1
d_gene: TRBD1
v_gene: TRBV27
CDR3nt: TGTGCCAGCAGACCGACAGGGCACGTGAACACTGAAGCTTTCTTT
CDR3aa: CASRPTGHVNTEAFF

abundance: .
j_gene: TRBJ1-1
d_gene: TRBD1
v_gene: TRBV6-5
CDR3nt: TGTGCCAGCAGAAAACAGGGGGCTGGCACTGAAGCTTTCTTT
CDR3aa: CASRKQGAGTEAFF

abundance: .
j_gene: TRBJ2-1
d_gene: .
v_gene: TRBV4-3
CDR3nt: TGCGCCAGCAGCCAAGACCCTAAGAGCGACCGTGGGGAGCAGTTCTTC
CDR3aa: CASSQDPKSDRGEQFF